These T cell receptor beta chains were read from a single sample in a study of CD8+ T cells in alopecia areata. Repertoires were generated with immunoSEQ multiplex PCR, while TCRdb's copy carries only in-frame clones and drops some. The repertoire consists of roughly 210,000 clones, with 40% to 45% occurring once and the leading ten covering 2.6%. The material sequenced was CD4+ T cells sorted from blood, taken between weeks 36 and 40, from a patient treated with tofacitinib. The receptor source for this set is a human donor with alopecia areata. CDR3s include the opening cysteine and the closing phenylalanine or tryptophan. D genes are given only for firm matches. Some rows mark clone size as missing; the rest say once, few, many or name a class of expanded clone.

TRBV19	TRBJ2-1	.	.	CASSWAYNEQFF	TGTGCCAGTAGTTGGGCTTACAATGAGCAGTTCTTC
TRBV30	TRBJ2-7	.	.	CAWSVSTGVAYEQYF	TGTGCCTGGAGTGTATCGACAGGAGTGGCCTACGAGCAGTACTTC
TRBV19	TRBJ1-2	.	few	CASSLQGNYGYTF	TGTGCCAGTAGTCTCCAGGGGAACTATGGCTACACCTTC
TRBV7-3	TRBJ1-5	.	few	CASRRSYNQPQHF	TGTGCCAGCAGAAGATCTTACAATCAGCCCCAGCATTTT
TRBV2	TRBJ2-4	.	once	CASTNRVLAKNIQYF	TGTGCCAGCACGAACAGAGTATTAGCCAAAAACATTCAGTACTTC
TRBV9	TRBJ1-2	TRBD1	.	CASSGPRQGVFHGYTF	TGTGCCAGCAGCGGGCCCCGCCAGGGGGTCTTCCATGGCTACACCTTC
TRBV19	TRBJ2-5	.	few	CASSISQGQETQYF	TGTGCCAGTAGTATTTCGCAGGGCCAAGAGACCCAGTACTTC
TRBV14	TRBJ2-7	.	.	CASSRLRGPYEQYF	TGTGCCAGCAGCCGGCTCCGAGGACCCTACGAGCAGTACTTC
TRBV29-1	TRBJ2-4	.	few	CSALPGLTKNIQYF	TGCAGCGCTCTCCCGGGACTTACTAAAAACATTCAGTACTTC
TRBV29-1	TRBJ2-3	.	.	CSVVGTHVGTDTQYF	TGCAGCGTTGTGGGGACCCATGTAGGTACAGATACGCAGTATTTT
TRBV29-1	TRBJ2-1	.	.	CSVVFGRRGMLSYNEQFF	TGCAGCGTTGTTTTCGGGCGGAGGGGAATGCTTTCCTACAATGAGCAGTTCTTC
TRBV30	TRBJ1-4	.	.	CAWNQGTTNEKLFF	TGTGCCTGGAATCAGGGGACAACTAATGAAAAACTGTTTTTT
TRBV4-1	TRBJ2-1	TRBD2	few	CASSLQREGSYNEQFF	TGCGCCAGCAGCCTGCAGCGGGAGGGATCCTACAATGAGCAGTTCTTC
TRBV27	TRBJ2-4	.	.	CASRRTGEGIQYF	TGTGCCAGCAGACGTACAGGGGAGGGCATTCAGTACTTC
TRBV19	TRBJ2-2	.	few	CASAQRASTGELFF	TGTGCCAGTGCTCAGCGGGCCTCCACCGGGGAGCTGTTTTTT
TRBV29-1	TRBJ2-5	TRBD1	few	CSVRDRGQETQYF	TGCAGCGTTCGGGACAGGGGCCAAGAGACCCAGTACTTC